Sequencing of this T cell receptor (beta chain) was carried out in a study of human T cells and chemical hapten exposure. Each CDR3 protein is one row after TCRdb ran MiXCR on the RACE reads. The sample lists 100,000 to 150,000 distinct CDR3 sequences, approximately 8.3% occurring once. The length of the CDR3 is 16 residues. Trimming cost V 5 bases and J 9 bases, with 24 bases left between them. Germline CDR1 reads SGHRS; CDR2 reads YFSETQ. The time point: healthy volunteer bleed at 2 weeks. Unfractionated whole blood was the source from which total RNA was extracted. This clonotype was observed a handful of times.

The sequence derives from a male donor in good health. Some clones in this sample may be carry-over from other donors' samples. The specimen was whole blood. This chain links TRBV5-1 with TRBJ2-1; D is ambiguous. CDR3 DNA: TGCGCCAGCAGGCTCAGATCTTCAGACTTTTCCAGTGAGCAGTTCTTC. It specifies CASRLRSSDFSSEQFF.